This T cell receptor beta chain derives from a study of blood T cells in healthy people across ages. Together with a sample-barcoded 5' primer, a J-beta primer mix was included in a second PCR lasting roughly 6 to 12 cycles. Via MiXCR, TCRdb re-called the 5' RACE reads, giving one row per CDR3 protein. The table includes roughly 830,000 distinct CDR3 sequences, approximately 65% detected once. Overall study results and limits: Shifts in expanded clonotypes may have been confounded by donor CMV status, which was unknown.

Germline lookup yields CDR1 SGHAT and CDR2 FQDESV (reference sequence). The CDR3 is 14 amino acids. Between the trimmed V and J ends, which lost 2 bases and 7 bases, there was a span of 15 bases. Note on this clonotype: The antigen is unknown.

This TCR derives from a man aged 30 to 39 in good health. This chain joins TRBV11-1 and TRBJ2-7; TRBD1 or TRBD2 may be the D gene (5 bases each). The specimen was blood. The CDR3 DNA is TGTGCCAGCAGCTTACGGGGCAGGTTTTGGGAGCAGTACTTC. Its translation: CASSLRGRFWEQYF.